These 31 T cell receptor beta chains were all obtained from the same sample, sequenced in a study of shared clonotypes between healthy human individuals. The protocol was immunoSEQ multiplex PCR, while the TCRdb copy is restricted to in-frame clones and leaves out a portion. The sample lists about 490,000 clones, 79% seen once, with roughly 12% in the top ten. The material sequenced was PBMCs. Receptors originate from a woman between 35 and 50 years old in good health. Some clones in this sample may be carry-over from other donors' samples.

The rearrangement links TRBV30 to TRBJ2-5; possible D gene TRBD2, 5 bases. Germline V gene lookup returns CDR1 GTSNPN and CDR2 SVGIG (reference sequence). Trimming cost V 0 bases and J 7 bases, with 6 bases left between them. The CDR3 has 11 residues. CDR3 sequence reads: CAWSVSGTQYF. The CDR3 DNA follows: TGTGCCTGGAGTGTAAGCGGGACCCAGTACTTC.

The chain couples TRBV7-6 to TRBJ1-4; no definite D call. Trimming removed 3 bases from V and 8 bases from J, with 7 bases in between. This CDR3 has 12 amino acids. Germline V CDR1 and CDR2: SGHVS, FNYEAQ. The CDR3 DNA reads TGTGCCAGCAGCTTCAGAAGGGAAAAACTGTTTTTT. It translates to CASSFRREKLFF.

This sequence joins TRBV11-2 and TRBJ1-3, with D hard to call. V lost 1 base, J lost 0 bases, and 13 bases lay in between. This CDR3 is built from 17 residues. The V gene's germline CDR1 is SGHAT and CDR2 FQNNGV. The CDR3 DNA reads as TGTGCCAGCAGCTTAGTAAGAACACCAATCTCTGGAAACACCATATATTTT. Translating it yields CASSLVRTPISGNTIYF.

CDR3 sequence reads: CASSRTGGRNEQFF. The CDR3 nucleotides are TGTGCCAGCTCTCGGACAGGGGGTAGAAATGAGCAGTTCTTC. V gene TRBV28 combines with J gene TRBJ2-1, with 10 bases matching TRBD1. The germline CDR1 and CDR2 sequences are MDHEN and SYDVKM. This CDR3 contains 14 residues. With 8 bases clipped from V and 7 bases from J, the junction kept 8 bases outside the gene matches. Combining the CDR3 with reference TRBV28 and TRBJ2-1 gives the whole variable domain DVKVTQSSRYLVKRTGEKVFLECVQDMDHENMFWYRQDPGLGLRLIYFSYDVKMKEKGDIPEGYSVSREKKERFSLILESASTNQTSMYLCASSRTGGRNEQFFGPGTRLTVL.

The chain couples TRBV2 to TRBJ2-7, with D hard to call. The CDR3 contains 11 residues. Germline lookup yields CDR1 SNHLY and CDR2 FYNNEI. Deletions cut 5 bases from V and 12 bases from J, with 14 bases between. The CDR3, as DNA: TGTGCCAGCAGTCCAAATCCGATCCCGTACTTC. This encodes CASSPNPIPYF.

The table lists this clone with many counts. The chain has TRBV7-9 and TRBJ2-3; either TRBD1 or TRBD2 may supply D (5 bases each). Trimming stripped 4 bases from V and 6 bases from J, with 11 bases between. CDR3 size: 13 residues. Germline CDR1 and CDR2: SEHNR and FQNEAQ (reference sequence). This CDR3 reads CASSSRGPDTQYF. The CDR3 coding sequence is TGTGCCAGCAGCTCCCGGGGCCCCGATACGCAGTATTTT.

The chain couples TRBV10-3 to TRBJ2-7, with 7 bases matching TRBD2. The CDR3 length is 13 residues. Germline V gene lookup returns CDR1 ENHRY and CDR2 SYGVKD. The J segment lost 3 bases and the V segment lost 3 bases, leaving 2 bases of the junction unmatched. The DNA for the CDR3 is TGTGCCATCAGTGAAGGACTAGTCTACGAGCAGTACTTC. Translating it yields CAISEGLVYEQYF.

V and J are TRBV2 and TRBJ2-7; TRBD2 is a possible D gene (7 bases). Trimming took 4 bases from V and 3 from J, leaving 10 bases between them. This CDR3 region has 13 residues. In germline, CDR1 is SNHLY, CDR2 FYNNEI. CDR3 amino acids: CASSGGGGYEQYF. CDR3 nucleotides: TGTGCCAGCAGTGGAGGGGGGGGCTACGAGCAGTACTTC.

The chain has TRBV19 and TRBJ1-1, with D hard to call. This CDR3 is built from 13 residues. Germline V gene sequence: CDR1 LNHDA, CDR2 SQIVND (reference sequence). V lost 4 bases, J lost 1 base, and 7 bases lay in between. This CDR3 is CASSTTANTEAFF. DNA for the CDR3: TGTGCCAGTAGTACCACAGCGAACACTGAAGCTTTCTTT. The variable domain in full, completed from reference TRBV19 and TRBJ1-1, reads DGGITQSPKYLFRKEGQNVTLSCEQNLNHDAMYWYRQDPGQGLRLIYYSQIVNDFQKGDIAEGYSVSREKKESFPLTVTSAQKNPTAFYLCASSTTANTEAFFGQGTRLTVV.

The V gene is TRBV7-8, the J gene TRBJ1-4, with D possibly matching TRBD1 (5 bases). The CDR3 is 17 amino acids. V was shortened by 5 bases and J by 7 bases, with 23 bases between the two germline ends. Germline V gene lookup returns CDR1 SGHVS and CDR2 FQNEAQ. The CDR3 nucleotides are TGTGCCAGCAGCGTCCTCCGGGCTAGAGTCGGGGGTGAAAAACTGTTTTTT. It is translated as CASSVLRARVGGEKLFF.

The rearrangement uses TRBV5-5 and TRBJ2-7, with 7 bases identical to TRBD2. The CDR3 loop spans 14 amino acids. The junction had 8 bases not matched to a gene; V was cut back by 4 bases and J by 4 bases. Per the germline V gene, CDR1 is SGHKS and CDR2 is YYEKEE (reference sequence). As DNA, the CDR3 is TGTGCCAGCAGCGCGGGACTAACCGTATACGAGCAGTACTTC. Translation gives CASSAGLTVYEQYF. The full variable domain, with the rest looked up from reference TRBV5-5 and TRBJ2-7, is DAGVTQSPTHLIKTRGQQVTLRCSPISGHKSVSWYQQVLGQGPQFIFQYYEKEERGRGNFPDRFSARQFPNYSSELNVNALLLGDSALYLCASSAGLTVYEQYFGPGTRLTVT.

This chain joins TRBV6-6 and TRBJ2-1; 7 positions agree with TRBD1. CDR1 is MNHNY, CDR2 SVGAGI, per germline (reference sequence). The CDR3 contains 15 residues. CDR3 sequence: CAITGTASRYNEQFF. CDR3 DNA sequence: TGTGCAATCACCGGGACAGCTTCGCGATACAATGAGCAGTTCTTC.

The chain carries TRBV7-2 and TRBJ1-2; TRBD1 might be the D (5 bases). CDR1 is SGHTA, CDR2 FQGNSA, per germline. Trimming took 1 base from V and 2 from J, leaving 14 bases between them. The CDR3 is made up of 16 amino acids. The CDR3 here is CASSLVPGGQNYGYTF. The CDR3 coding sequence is TGTGCCAGCAGCTTAGTTCCAGGAGGACAAAACTATGGCTACACCTTC.

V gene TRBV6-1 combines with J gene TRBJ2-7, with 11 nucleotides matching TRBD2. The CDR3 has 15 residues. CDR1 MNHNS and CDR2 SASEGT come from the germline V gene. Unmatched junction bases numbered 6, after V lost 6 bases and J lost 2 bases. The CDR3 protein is CASRLTSGKTYEQYF. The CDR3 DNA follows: TGTGCCAGCAGGCTGACTAGCGGGAAAACCTACGAGCAGTACTTC.

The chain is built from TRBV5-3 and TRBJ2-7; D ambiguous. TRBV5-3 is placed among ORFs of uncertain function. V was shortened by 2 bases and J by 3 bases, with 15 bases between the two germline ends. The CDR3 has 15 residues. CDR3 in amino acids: CARSFKGLLIYEQYF. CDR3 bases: TGTGCCAGAAGCTTTAAAGGGCTTCTGATCTACGAGCAGTACTTC.

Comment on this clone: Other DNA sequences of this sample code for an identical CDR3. The CDR3 sequence: CSVGQGSYGYTF. In nucleotides, the CDR3 is TGCAGCGTAGGACAGGGTAGCTATGGCTACACCTTC. The V call is TRBV29-1, the J call TRBJ1-2; the match to TRBD1 covers 8 bases. V gave up 6 bases and J gave up 4 bases; unmatched junction bases: 4. The CDR3 covers 12 residues. Germline lookup yields CDR1 SQVTM and CDR2 ANQGSEA.

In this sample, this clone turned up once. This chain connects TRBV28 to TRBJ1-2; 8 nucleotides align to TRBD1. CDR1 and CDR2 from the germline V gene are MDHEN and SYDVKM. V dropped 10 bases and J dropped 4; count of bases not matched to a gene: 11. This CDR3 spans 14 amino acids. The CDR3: CATSRDRSLYGYTF. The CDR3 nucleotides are TGTGCCACCTCTCGGGACAGGAGCCTCTATGGCTACACCTTC.

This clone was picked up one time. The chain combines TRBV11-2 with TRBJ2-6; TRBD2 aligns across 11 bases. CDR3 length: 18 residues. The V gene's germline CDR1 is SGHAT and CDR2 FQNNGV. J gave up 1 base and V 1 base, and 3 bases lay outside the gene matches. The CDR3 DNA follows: TGTGCCAGCAGCTTAGCAAGACTAGCGGGATCTGGGGCCAACGTCCTGACTTTC. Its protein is CASSLARLAGSGANVLTF.

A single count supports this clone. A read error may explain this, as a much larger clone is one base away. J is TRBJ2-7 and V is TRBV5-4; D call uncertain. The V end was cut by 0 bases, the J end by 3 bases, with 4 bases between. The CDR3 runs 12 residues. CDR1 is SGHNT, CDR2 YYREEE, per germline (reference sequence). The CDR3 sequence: CASSLDGYEQYF. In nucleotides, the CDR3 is TGTGCCAGCAGCTTGGACGGCTACGAGCAGTACTTC.

This chain's CDR3 is CASSPGTSAINEQFF. In DNA form, the CDR3 reads TGTGCCAGCAGCCCCGGGACTAGCGCTATCAATGAGCAGTTCTTC. J is TRBJ2-1 and V is TRBV6-4; 10 nucleotides line up with TRBD2. The CDR3 spans 15 residues. The germline V gene encodes CDR1 MRHNA and CDR2 SNTAGT. The V and J ends lost 6 bases and 6 bases, in that order; junction bases with no gene match: 8.

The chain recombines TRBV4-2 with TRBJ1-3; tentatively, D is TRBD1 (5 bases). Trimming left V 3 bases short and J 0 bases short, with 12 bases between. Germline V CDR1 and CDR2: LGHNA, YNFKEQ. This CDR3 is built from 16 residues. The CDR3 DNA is TGTGCCAGCAGCCATCGGGACTCGCCCTCTGGAAACACCATATATTTT. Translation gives CASSHRDSPSGNTIYF.

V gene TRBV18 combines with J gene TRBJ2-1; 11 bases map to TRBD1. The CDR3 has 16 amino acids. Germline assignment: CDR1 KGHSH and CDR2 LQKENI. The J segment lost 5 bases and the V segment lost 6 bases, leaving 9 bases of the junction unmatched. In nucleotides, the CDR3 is TGTGCCAGCTCCACCAAGGGACAGGGGGGCCACAATGAGCAGTTCTTC. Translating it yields CASSTKGQGGHNEQFF.

CDR3 in DNA: TGTGCCATCAGCGATCCGAGCGGGAGGGCCTCCAATGAGCAGTTCTTC. Translation gives CAISDPSGRASNEQFF. The chain combines TRBV10-3 with TRBJ2-1, with TRBD2 matching 10 bases. Germline CDR1 ENHRY, CDR2 SYGVKD. The CDR3 has 16 amino acids. V lost 6 bases and J lost 6; bases outside the gene matches: 11.

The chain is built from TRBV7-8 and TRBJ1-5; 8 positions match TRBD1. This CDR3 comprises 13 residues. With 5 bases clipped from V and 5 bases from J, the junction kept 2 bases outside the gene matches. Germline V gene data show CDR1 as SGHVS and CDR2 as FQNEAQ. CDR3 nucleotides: TGTGCCAGCAGCGCGGACAGGGATCAGCCCCAGCATTTT. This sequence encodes CASSADRDQPQHF. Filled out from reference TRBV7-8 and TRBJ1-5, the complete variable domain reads GAGVSQSPRYKVAKRGQDVALRCDPISGHVSLFWYQQALGQGPEFLTYFQNEAQLDKSGLPSDRFFAERPEGSVSTLKIQRTQQEDSAVYLCASSADRDQPQHFGDGTRLSIL.

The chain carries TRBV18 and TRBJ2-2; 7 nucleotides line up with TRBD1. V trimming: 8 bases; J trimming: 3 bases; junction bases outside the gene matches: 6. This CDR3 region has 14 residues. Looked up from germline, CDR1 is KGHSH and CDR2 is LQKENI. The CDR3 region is CASSAGTDTGELFF. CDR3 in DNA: TGTGCCAGCAGTGCCGGGACAGACACCGGGGAGCTGTTTTTT.

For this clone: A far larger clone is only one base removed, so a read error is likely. CDR3 sequence: CASSQGDTYTNTEAFF. CDR3 bases: TGTGCCAGCAGCCAAGGGGACACTTACACCAACACTGAAGCTTTCTTT. The chain is built from TRBV4-2 and TRBJ1-1; D is possibly TRBD1 (6 bases). Trimming removed 1 base at V and 2 bases at J, with 14 bases between. Germline V gene sequence: CDR1 LGHNA, CDR2 YNFKEQ. This CDR3 contains 16 residues.

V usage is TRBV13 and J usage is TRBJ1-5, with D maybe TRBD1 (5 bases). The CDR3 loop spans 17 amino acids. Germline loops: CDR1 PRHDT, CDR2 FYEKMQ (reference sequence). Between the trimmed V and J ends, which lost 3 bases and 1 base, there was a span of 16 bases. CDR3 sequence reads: CASSLGRERPSNQPQHF. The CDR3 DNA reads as TGTGCCAGCAGCTTGGGCAGGGAGAGACCAAGCAATCAGCCCCAGCATTTT.

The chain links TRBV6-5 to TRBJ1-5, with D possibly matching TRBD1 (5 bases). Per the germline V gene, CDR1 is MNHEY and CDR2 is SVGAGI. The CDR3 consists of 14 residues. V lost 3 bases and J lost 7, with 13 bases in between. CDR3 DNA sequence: TGTGCCAGCAGTTATAGCCCGGGGGGGCAGCCCCAGCATTTT. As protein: CASSYSPGGQPQHF.

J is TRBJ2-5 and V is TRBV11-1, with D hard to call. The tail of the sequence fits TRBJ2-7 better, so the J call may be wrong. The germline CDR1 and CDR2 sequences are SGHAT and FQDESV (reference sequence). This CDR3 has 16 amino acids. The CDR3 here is CASSFRSISLTYEQYF. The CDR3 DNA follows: TGTGCCAGCAGCTTTCGGTCAATCAGCTTGACCTACGAGCAGTACTTC.

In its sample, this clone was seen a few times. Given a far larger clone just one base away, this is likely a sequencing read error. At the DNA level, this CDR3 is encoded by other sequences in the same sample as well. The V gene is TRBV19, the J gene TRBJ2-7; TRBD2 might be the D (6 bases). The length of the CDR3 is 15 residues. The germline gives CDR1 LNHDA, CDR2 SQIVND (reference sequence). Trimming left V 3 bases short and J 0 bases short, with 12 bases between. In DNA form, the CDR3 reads TGTGCCAGTAGTATGACCAGCGGGTCCTCCTACGAGCAGTACTTC. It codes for CASSMTSGSSYEQYF.

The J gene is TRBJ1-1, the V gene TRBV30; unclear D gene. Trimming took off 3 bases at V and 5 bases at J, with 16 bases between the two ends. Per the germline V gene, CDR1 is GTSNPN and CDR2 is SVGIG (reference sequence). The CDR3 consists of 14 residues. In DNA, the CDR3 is TGTGCCTGGAGCGCCCGGGCCTCAATGACTGAAGCTTTCTTT. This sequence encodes CAWSARASMTEAFF.